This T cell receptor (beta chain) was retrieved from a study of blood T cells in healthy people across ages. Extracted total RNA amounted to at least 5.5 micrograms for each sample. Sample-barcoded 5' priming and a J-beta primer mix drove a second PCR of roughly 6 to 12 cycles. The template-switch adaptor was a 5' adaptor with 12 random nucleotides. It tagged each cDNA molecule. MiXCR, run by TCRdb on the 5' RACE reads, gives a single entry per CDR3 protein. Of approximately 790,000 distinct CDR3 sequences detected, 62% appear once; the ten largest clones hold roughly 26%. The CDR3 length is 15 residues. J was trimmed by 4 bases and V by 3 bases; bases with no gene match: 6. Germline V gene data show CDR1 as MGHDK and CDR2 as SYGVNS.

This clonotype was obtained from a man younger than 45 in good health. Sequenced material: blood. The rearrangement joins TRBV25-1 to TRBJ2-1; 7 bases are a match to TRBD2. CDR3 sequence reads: CASSERGLPYNEQFF. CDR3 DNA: TGTGCCAGCAGTGAGCGGGGACTACCTTACAATGAGCAGTTCTTC.